Given below is one T cell receptor (beta chain) in context. Its antigen is not yet known. Nothing much larger sits one base from this clone, and base qualities are not available. The source of the sample is a study of long-term antiretroviral therapy in people with HIV (dated by TCRdb to the early 2020s). About the study as a whole: Collection of the earliest samples took place about a decade ahead of the 2015 WHO recommendation for immediate ART, at a time when ART was typically delayed until CD4 counts fell. Whether ART initiation and durable HIV suppression were associated with changes in peripheral blood TRB repertoire composition and diversity was tested in a retrospective serial study. A total of roughly 200 cryopreserved PBMC samples were contributed to the cohort by 30 adults with confirmed HIV infection, with samples collected serially over a mean of about 6 years (range 1-12). Among the 25 to 35 participants with HIV, eleven were female. No cross-contamination during QIAcube processing was seen in test extractions of a monoclonal T-cell line run alongside 33 polyclonal samples.

To be included, a participant needed at least one PBMC sample from before ART initiation plus at least two post-ART samples. All participants with HIV were treated in the United States of America. Cryopreserved samples of about 0.95-11 million PBMC were thawed and washed before DNA extraction. At the time of the earliest PBMC sample, participants with HIV were aged between roughly 20 and 55 years. PBMC samples from each participant spanned 1-4 timepoints before ART initiation and 2-8 timepoints after ART initiation, with a median of 7 samples. For every participant, serial HIV viral load, CD4+ T-cell count, ART history and demographic data were obtained. Genomic DNA was extracted from unsorted PBMC with a Qiagen kit on a QIAcube, processed in batches of 12 samples. CDR1 and CDR2 are drawn from the germline V gene (reference sequence): LNHDA, SQIVND. Deletion took 7 bases off V and 7 bases off J, with a span of 19 bases between the germline ends. The CDR3 numbers 15 residues from cysteine through phenylalanine. The sequence is cut down to CDR3 DNA, 45 bases in frame from base 1.

Results the study describes overall, beyond this receptor: Because pre-ART samples had limited cell numbers, unsorted PBMC were profiled rather than sorted CD4+ and CD8+ T cells. Starting ART was linked to a significant rise in TRB diversity, yet even with long-term ART the diversity remained significantly lower than in transplant donor controls. Inferences about post-ART repertoire changes are limited because no data were available on ART adherence, viral resistance or therapy changes. CDR3 length ranges in HIV repertoires were narrower than in controls, and network structure suggested an antigen-experienced repertoire with only a slight naive shift after ART. Limited PBMC availability meant only the TCR beta chain was sequenced, without alpha chain pairing. At every time point, the repertoire was dominated by expanded TRB clones first identified before ART initiation, although this dominance fluctuated and, in many PLHIV, declined after ART. The samples span the years 2004 to 2017, and the ART regimens used at that time may not be as effective as current regimens.

The immunoSEQ hsTCRB v3.0 assay was used at survey level resolution to sequence the TRB variable region. The target sequencing depth for TRB was about 40,000-55,000 T-cell genomes per sample. TRB libraries were pooled and sequenced on an Illumina MiSeq using a v3 150-cycle kit. The authors' pipeline ran thus. Analysis of repertoires was carried out in R inside a reproducible Nextflow workflow spanning QC, data transformation and analysis. Custom analyses were implemented in LymphoSeq2, an R package for AIRR-Seq data exploration. Four samples yielding fewer than 5000 total TRB sequences were excluded, leaving 150 to 200 analyzed HIV repertoires. Among the 200 or so HIV repertoires that were kept, 59 were collected before ART initiation and more than 120 were collected after ART initiation. Each repertoire was downsampled to 5000 TRB nucleotide sequences, and summary statistics were averaged across 100 downsampling iterations. Only TRB sequences with CDR3 regions of at least seven amino acids were retained for analysis. Diversity was assessed using a clonality score derived from Shannon entropy and using the Gini coefficient. In the repertoire networks, any two of the top 5000 CDR3 amino acid sequences were connected whenever the two sequences differed by an edit distance of one. For TRB CDR3 amino acid sequences, antigen specificity groups and MHC restriction were predicted with GLIPH2. Known CMV, EBV, HIV or tissue antigen associations were flagged by matching CDR3 amino acid sequences against VDJdb and McPAS-TCR. Pre-ART, post-ART and control groups were compared with Wilcoxon signed-rank tests and Holm-Bonferroni correction. What TCRdb holds here is the immuneACCESS table cut down to in-frame rearrangements. Part of the clones is not present; checked against another copy, under half of the missing clones reflect an unresolved V gene, and the others are unexplained. The V and J calls and clone size were taken over from that table, and D and trimming were inferred from the DNA. Across this sample there are about 33,000 clones, with over 65% seen only once. 7.1% of the sample belongs to the ten largest clones.

The source of this sequence is a woman between 45 and 65 years old with HIV. The sequence is built from TRBV19 and TRBJ2-2; TRBD2 is perhaps the D gene, given 5 matching bases. Sequences were derived from unsorted PBMCs, sampled 2 years after starting antiretroviral therapy. The CDR3 has the sequence CASKPSGGLGGELFF. The nucleotide sequence is given as TGTGCCAGTAAACCCTCTGGAGGCTTGGGCGGGGAGCTGTTTTTT.